Included here is one T cell receptor (beta chain) sequence, with context. The CDR3 runs to 11 residues. Original processing notes: Nucleated cell number was recorded as an estimate derived from reference gene primer amplification. Only in-frame clones appear in the TCRdb table, and some are missing; sequencing was by immunoSEQ multiplex PCR. V and J calls and clone size are as listed in that table; D and trimming were resolved from the DNA. In the table there are roughly 260,000 clones, 87% of which are singletons. This sample is part of a study of blood T cell repertoires in COVID-19. Material for sequencing was peripheral blood. The chain joins TRBV21-1 to TRBJ2-1; the table's D call, TRBD2, was not checked against the DNA. TRBV21-1 is a listed pseudogene. The source of this sequence is a woman in her fifties or sixties who had recovered from COVID-19. The CDR3 coding sequence is TGTGCCAGCTTGAGTCCGGGTGAGCAGTTCTTC. Its translation: CASLSPGEQFF.